This TCR beta chain appears in the sequencing data of a study of shared clonotypes between healthy human individuals. Study details: Those who served as donors were a couple of women and a few men between the ages of 18 and 49. Each donor had three CD4 naive, three CD4 memory, two CD8 naive and one CD8 memory plate.

This clone was seen only once. This CDR3 contains 16 residues. V lost 5 bases and J 0 bases, leaving 11 bases between the germline ends. CDR1 is SGHTA and CDR2 is FQGNSA in the germline V gene. The assay used deep level. Every immunoSEQ plate was one replicate of a subset's evenly spread DNA. Profiled with immunoSEQ multiplex PCR; TCRdb holds only in-frame clones, not every one. This sample has more than 550,000 clones, with roughly 72% found just once. The sample comprised memory CD4+ T cells sorted from blood. Subset reported: CD45RA-negative fraction. The sequence was obtained from a woman aged 25 to 45 in good health. The V and J genes are TRBV7-2 and TRBJ2-6; D ambiguous. CDR3: CASSAQRSSGANVLTF. CDR3 DNA: TGTGCCAGCAGCGCTCAACGGAGCTCTGGGGCCAACGTCCTGACTTTC.